The present T cell receptor (beta chain) was sequenced within a study of blood T cell repertoires in COVID-19. Study details: Specimens from acute and convalescent COVID-19 originated in the United States, Italy and Spain. The analysed material was cDNA or gDNA that came from T cells, B-cell-depleted T cells, or PBMCs.

One Seattle source followed patients from active infection through their disease course. Original data processing: Estimated nucleated cell counts came from reference gene primer amplification. TCRdb's table, derived via immunoSEQ multiplex PCR, lists solely in-frame clones and lacks some. V, J and clone size reflect that table, while D and trimming were determined from the DNA. The sample holds under 400,000 clones, around 88% seen once. The length of the CDR3 is 13 residues. Germline CDR1 and CDR2: SGHKS and YYEKEE (reference sequence). V lost 1 base to trimming and J lost 6 bases, with 7 bases between them.

The chain links TRBV5-5 to TRBJ2-2; D is ambiguous. This receptor was obtained from a woman aged 30 to 39 with COVID-19, enrolled during active disease. The sequenced sample consisted of peripheral blood. CDR3 sequence (DNA): TGTGCCAGCAGCTTGATCAGCGCCGGGGAGCTGTTTTTT. It codes for CASSLISAGELFF.